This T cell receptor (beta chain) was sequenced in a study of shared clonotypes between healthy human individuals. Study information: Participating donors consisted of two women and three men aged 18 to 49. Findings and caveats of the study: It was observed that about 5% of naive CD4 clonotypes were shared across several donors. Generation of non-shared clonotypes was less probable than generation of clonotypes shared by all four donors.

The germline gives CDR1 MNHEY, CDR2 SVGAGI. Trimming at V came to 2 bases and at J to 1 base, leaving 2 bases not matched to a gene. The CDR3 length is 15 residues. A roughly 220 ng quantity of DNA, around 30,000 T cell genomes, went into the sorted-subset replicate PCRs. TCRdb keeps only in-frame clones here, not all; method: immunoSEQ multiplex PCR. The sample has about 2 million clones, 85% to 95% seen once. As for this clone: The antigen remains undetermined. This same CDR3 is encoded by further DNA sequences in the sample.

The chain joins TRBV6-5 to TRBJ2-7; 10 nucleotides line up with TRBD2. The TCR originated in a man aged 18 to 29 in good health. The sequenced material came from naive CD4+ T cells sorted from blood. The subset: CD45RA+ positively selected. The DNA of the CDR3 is TGTGCCAGCAGTTACGGGACTAGCGTATCCTACGAGCAGTACTTC. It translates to CASSYGTSVSYEQYF.